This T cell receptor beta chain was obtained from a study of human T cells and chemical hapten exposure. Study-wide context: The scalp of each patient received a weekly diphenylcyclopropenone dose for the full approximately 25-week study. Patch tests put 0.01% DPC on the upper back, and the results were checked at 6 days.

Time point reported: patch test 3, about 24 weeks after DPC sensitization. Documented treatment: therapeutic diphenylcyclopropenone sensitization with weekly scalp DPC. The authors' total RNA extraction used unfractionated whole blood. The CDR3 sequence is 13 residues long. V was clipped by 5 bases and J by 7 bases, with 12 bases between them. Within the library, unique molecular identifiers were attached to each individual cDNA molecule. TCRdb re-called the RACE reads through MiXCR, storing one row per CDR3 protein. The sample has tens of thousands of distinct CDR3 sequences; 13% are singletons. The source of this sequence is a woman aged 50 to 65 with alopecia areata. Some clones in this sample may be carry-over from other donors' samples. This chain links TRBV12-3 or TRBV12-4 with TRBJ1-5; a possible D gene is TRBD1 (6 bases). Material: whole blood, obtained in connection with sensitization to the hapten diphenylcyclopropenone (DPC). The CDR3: CASSRLGGQPQHF. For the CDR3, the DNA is TGTGCCAGCAGTCGACTCGGGGGCCAGCCCCAGCATTTT.